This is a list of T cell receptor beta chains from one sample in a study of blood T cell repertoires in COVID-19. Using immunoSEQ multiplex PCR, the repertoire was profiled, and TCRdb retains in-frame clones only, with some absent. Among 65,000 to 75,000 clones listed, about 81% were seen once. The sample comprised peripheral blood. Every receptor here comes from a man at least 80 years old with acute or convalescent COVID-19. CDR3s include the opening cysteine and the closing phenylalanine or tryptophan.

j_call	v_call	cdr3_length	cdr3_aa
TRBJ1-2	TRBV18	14	CASFESGLFYGYTF
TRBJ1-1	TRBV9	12	CASSDTDNEAFF
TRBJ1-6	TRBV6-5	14	CASSRTGYSSPLHF
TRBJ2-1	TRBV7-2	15	CASSLQTGGMDEQFF
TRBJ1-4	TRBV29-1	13	CSVVGATNEKLFF
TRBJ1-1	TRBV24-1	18	CATSDLGGPRQRDTEAFF
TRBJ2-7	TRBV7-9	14	CASSPTGVRGEQYF
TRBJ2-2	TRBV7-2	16	CASSPSATGGTGELFF
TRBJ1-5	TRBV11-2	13	CASSFGTEQPQHF
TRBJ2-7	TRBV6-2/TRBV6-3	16	CASSYHTMAGLIEQYF
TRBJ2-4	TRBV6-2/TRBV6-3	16	CASSYLTSGAKNIQYF
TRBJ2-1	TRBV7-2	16	CASSLVSGSSYNEQFF
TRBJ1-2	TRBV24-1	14	CATSDFGGSDGYTF
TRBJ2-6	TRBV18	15	CASSPPYSGANVLTF
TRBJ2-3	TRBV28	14	CAVRSGSDGATQYF
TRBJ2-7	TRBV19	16	CASTFTGTSGDYEQYF
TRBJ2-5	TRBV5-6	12	CASSRPPETQYF
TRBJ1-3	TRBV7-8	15	CASISPTGGGNTIYF
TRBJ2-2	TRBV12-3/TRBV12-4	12	CASSFDTGELFF
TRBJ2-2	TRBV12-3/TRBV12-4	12	CATKTNTGELFF
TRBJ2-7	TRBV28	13	CASSLSFSHEQYF
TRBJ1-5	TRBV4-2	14	CASGQQFFNQPQHF
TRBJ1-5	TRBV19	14	CASREGDSNQPQHF
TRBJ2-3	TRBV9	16	CASSEGAGGGTDTQYF
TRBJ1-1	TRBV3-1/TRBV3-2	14	CASTQPGDYTEAFF
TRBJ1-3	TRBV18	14	CASSPGQSGNTIYF
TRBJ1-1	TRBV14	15	CASSPGQGRGSEAFF
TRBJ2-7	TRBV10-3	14	CAIRTLGTSNEQYF
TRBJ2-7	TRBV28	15	CASSPAGGRSYEQYF
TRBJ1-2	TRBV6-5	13	CASTRTANYGYTF
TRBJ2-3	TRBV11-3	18	CASSSGQGLSGSTDTQYF
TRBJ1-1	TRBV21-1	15	CASSNSQGRNTEAFF